This T cell receptor (beta chain) originates from a study of CD8+CD57+ T cells in acquired aplastic anemia. About the study: Quantities of DNA derived from sorted CD4+ and CD8+ cells averaged around 3 ug. Overall study findings and caveats: A set of twenty-nine CD8+ CDR3 sequences was shared between patients and controls, and these sequences appeared highly expressed in patients.

The template used for profiling TCR beta VDJ and CDR3 was genomic DNA. TCRdb reprocessed the reads via MiXCR and lists one record per CDR3 protein. The repertoire consists of 150,000 to 200,000 distinct CDR3 sequences, with about three fifths occurring once and the leading ten covering more than 45%. Germline V gene lookup returns CDR1 SGHTA and CDR2 FQGTGA. Trimming pared 0 bases from V and 6 bases from J, leaving 9 bases between. The length of the CDR3 is 14 residues. This clonotype has a count of ten or more. As yet, its antigen is unknown. The chain employs TRBV7-3 and TRBJ2-1; no clear D gene. The origin of this receptor is a human donor with severe aplastic anemia or a healthy control (not recorded which). Sequenced input: sorted CD4+, CD8+, or CD8+CD57+ T cells (not recorded which) from PBMCs. Here the CDR3 reads CASSLTFTSNEQFF. In nucleotides, the CDR3 is TGTGCCAGCAGCTTAACGTTTACCAGCAATGAGCAGTTCTTC. Drawing the rest from reference TRBV7-3 and TRBJ2-1, the complete variable domain is GAGVSQTPSNKVTEKGKYVELRCDPISGHTALYWYRQSLGQGPEFLIYFQGTGAADDSGLPNDRFFAVRPEGSVSTLKIQRTERGDSAVYLCASSLTFTSNEQFFGPGTRLTVL.